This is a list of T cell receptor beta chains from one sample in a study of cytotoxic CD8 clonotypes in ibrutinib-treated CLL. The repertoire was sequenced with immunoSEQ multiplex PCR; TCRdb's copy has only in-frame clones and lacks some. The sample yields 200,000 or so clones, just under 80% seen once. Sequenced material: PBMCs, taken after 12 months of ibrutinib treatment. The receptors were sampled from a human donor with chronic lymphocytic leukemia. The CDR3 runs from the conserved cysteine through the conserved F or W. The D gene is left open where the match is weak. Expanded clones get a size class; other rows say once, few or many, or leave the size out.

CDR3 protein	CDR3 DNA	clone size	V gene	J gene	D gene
CAWSGSSPITDTQYF	TGTGCCTGGAGTGGGTCTAGCCCTATCACAGATACGCAGTATTTT	-	TRBV30	TRBJ2-3	-
CASSPTGGGPRGGYTF	TGTGCCAGCAGCCCGACAGGGGGCGGCCCGCGGGGCGGCTACACCTTC	-	TRBV7-9	TRBJ1-2	TRBD1
CASRSDRGQMVGYTF	TGTGCCAGCAGATCCGACAGGGGGCAGATGGTTGGCTACACCTTC	-	TRBV6-5	TRBJ1-2	TRBD1
CASSRDWAGANVLTF	TGTGCCAGCAGCCGTGACTGGGCTGGGGCCAACGTCCTGACTTTC	-	TRBV27	TRBJ2-6	-
CSARPGQGATGELFF	TGCAGCGCCCGCCCGGGACAGGGGGCGACCGGGGAGCTGTTTTTT	-	TRBV29-1	TRBJ2-2	TRBD1
CASSVLAGGAYNEQFF	TGCGCCAGCAGTGTTCTAGCGGGAGGTGCCTACAATGAGCAGTTCTTC	once	TRBV10-1	TRBJ2-1	TRBD2
CASSQSPRTGMNTEAFF	TGCGCCAGCAGCCAATCACCGAGGACAGGGATGAACACTGAAGCTTTCTTT	-	TRBV4-1	TRBJ1-1	TRBD1
CASSTDRGRDEKLFF	TGTGCCAGCAGCACGGACAGGGGGCGTGATGAAAAACTGTTTTTT	-	TRBV9	TRBJ1-4	TRBD1
CASSPDAGTDTQYF	TGTGCCAGCTCACCGGACGCGGGCACAGATACGCAGTATTTT	-	TRBV18	TRBJ2-3	-
CASSFMGVYSPLHF	TGTGCCAGCAGCTTTATGGGGGTATATTCACCCCTCCACTTT	-	TRBV13	TRBJ1-6	-
CASSWDVGTEAFF	TGTGCCAGCAGCTGGGACGTTGGCACTGAAGCTTTCTTT	few	TRBV7-9	TRBJ1-1	-
CASTLSLAGSYEQYF	TGTGCCAGCACCCTATCGCTAGCGGGGTCGTACGAGCAGTACTTC	many	TRBV11-2	TRBJ2-7	TRBD2
CASSYWRAGSNEQYF	TGTGCCAGCAGCTACTGGCGGGCGGGGAGTAACGAGCAGTACTTC	-	TRBV6-5	TRBJ2-7	-
CASSLRWQETQYF	TGTGCCAGCAGTCTACGATGGCAAGAGACCCAGTACTTC	-	TRBV6-6	TRBJ2-5	-
CASSFDGTALNQPQHF	TGTGCCAGCAGTTTCGATGGGACGGCCCTAAATCAGCCCCAGCATTTT	-	TRBV28	TRBJ1-5	-
CASSHPVVRLGEAFF	TGCGCCAGCAGCCACCCAGTCGTCAGGTTGGGTGAAGCTTTCTTT	-	TRBV4-1	TRBJ1-1	-
CAWSRRTDSPLHF	TGTGCCTGGAGTAGGCGGACGGATTCACCCCTCCACTTT	-	TRBV30	TRBJ1-6	-
CASSLRGPSDTQYF	TGTGCCAGCAGCTTGAGGGGGCCCTCAGATACGCAGTATTTT	-	TRBV5-4	TRBJ2-3	TRBD1
CASSETSGGRETQYF	TGTGCCAGCAGTGAGACTAGCGGGGGCCGAGAGACCCAGTACTTC	-	TRBV2	TRBJ2-5	TRBD2
CASRRGALEQFF	TGTGCCAGCAGGAGGGGGGCCCTTGAGCAGTTCTTC	-	TRBV28	TRBJ2-1	-